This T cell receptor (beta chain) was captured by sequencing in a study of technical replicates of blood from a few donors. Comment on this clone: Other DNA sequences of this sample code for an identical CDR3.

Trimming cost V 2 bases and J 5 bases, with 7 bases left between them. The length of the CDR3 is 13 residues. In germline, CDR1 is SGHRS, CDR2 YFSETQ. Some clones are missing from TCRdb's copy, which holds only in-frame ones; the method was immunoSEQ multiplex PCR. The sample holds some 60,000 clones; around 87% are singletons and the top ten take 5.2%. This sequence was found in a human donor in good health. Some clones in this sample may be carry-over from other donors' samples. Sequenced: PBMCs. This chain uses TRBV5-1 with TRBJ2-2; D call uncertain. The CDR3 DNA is TGCGCCAGCAGCTTCAGCGAGACCGGGGAGCTGTTTTTT. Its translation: CASSFSETGELFF.